Sequencing of this T cell receptor beta chain was carried out in a study of immune cell composition in non-small cell lung cancer (dated by TCRdb to 2015 to 2018). With respect to the entire study: Histologic subtype, mostly lung adenocarcinoma or squamous cell carcinoma, was determined with H&E together with p63, CK5, Napsin A and TTF-1 immunohistochemistry. Several tumour specimens with TCR-beta data were rare histological subtypes and were excluded from the subtype comparisons. TCR-beta sequencing from Adaptive Biotechnologies was done on 32 to 35 paired sets of NSCLC tumour and non-adjacent lung specimens and on roughly 24 tumour-only specimens. For supplementary cohort #1, made up of around eleven lung adenocarcinoma cases, paired tumour/lung TCR-beta sequencing was done and TIL populations were generated so that tumour reactivity could be assessed.

This clone is regarded as medium-sized (0.01 to 0.1%). What antigen it recognizes has not been identified. No qualities accompany the bases; no much larger clone lies one base away. Normal lung samples came from the same patient and were non-adjacent lung tissue collected as far from the tumour as possible, with a minimum distance of 3 cm. From frozen aliquots of unsorted single-cell suspensions, genomic DNA was isolated using the QIAamp DNA kit. Tissues were received within 2 hours of resection and processed immediately into single-cell suspensions. Tissue was mechanically dissociated and enzymatically digested with DNase I, collagenase I and hyaluronidase for roughly 32 minutes at 37 °C, then filtered and RBC-lysed. A two-step multiplex PCR was used to amplify TCR-beta CDR3 regions from genomic DNA, and Illumina-compatible adaptors were added in the second step. TCR-beta immunosequencing was performed on an Illumina platform as a commercial immunoSEQ service. As for the original processing: Two measures summarised the repertoires: productive clonality, and Top 10 Clones, meaning the percentage of T-cell templates coming from the ten most frequent sequences. Values for productive clonality spanned 0 to 1, where a value of 1 indicated a monoclonal population. Tumour-associated clones, identified using log10 scatter plots, were defined as sequences that made up at least 0.1% of tumour T-cell templates and were not found in the matched non-adjacent lung. Two-group comparisons used Student's t-tests, stages used ANOVA, and relationships used linear regression, analysed in GraphPad Prism7 and R. TCRdb holds this immuneACCESS table with in-frame rearrangements only. Some clones are missing; in checked studies, unresolved V genes explain under half, and the rest has no known cause. The D gene and trimming were derived from the DNA, and the V and J assignments and clone size from that table. The table for this sample lists some 6,000 clones; about two thirds of them were counted only once. Together, the top ten hold roughly 5.8% of the sample.

Summary of the overall study and its limitations: No significant correlation was found between tumour TCR-beta clonality and smoking pack-years. In fewer than eleven adenocarcinoma cases, a strong correlation was found between maximal tumour-associated clone frequency and TIL tumour reactivity, whereas no such correlation was found between overall clonality and TIL tumour reactivity. The reactivity cohort contained only 10 to 11 cases, and the tumour-reactive clones were not shown to have sequences in common with the dominant in vivo tumour-associated clones. Tumour-associated clones >0.5% were found in nearly half of NSCLC cases, namely in approximately 33% of adenocarcinomas versus less than 85% of squamous carcinomas.

Reading the germline V gene (reference sequence) gives CDR1 SGHKS and CDR2 YYEKEE. The CDR3, from cysteine to phenylalanine, totals 13 residues. Solely the CDR3 DNA is kept, with 39 bases framed from the first base. At the junction V is shortened by 0 bases and J by 4 bases, with 5 bases in between. This receptor was identified in a human donor with non-small cell lung cancer. Sample: non-adjacent lung tissue. The V and J genes are TRBV5-5 and TRBJ1-5, with the D gene too uncertain to name. The CDR3 amino acid sequence is: CASSLGENQPQHF. The nucleotide sequence is TGTGCCAGCAGCTTGGGAGAGAATCAGCCCCAGCATTTT.